Listed below are T cell receptor beta chains from one sample, sequenced in a study of neurological immune-mediated disorders. TCRdb re-called the 5' RACE reads with MiXCR, one entry per CDR3 protein. The table records approximately 74,000 distinct CDR3 sequences, around 5.2% of them present only once. Sequencing used PBMCs. The receptors were sampled from a man aged 18 to 35 with multiple sclerosis. Each CDR3 is given with its conserved first and last residue. A D gene is named only where the DNA matches it firmly. Expanded clones are given a class, and other clones once, few, many or no size at all.

many,TRBJ2-7,TRBV29-1,-,TGCAGCGTTGAGGAAGACAGCTCCTACGAGCAGTACTTC,CSVEEDSSYEQYF
many,TRBJ2-7,TRBV4-3,TRBD2,TGCGCCAGCAGCCCTCGCGGGGGACCCTACGAGCAGTACTTC,CASSPRGGPYEQYF
many,TRBJ2-7,TRBV5-5,-,TGTGCCAGCAGCTTGAAGGACCTGAGCTACGAGCAGTACTTC,CASSLKDLSYEQYF
many,TRBJ1-1,TRBV20-1,TRBD1,TGCAGTGCTTCCTCCGGGACAGCGAACACTGAAGCTTTCTTT,CSASSGTANTEAFF
many,TRBJ2-3,TRBV7-3,-,TGTGCCAGCAGCTTAGGGGTCCCGGCGACGCAGTATTTT,CASSLGVPATQYF
many,TRBJ1-1,TRBV20-1,TRBD1,TGCAGTGTTAAGACAGGGCAGAACACTGAAGCTTTCTTT,CSVKTGQNTEAFF
many,TRBJ1-1,TRBV7-9,-,TGTGCCAGCAGCCCAAGGGACGGCCAGAAAGTCACTGAAGCTTTCTTT,CASSPRDGQKVTEAFF
many,TRBJ2-5,TRBV20-1,-,TGCAGTGCCGATCCCACAGGGGGGGCGTGGTCAGAGACCCAGTACTTC,CSADPTGGAWSETQYF
few,TRBJ2-1,TRBV7-6,TRBD2,TGTGCCAGCGGTGGAGCGGGAGGATACAATGAGCAGTTCTTC,CASGGAGGYNEQFF
many,TRBJ1-6,TRBV7-2,-,TGTGCCAGCAGGGACGGTAATTCACCCCTCCACTTT,CASRDGNSPLHF
many,TRBJ1-3,TRBV20-1,-,TGCAGTGCTAGAGATGCAGGCTACTCTGGAAACACCATATATTTT,CSARDAGYSGNTIYF
many,TRBJ2-3,TRBV6-5,-,TGTGCCAGCAGTCCTCGTCTTATAGATACGCAGTATTTT,CASSPRLIDTQYF
-,TRBJ1-1,TRBV12-3/TRBV12-4,TRBD1,TGTGCCAGCAGTCTTCAGGGGGCGAACACTGAAGCTTTCTTT,CASSLQGANTEAFF
many,TRBJ2-6,TRBV7-6,-,TGTGCCAGCAGCTTGGGCGTACCTGGGGCCAACGTCCTGACTTTC,CASSLGVPGANVLTF
-,TRBJ1-5,TRBV20-1,-,TGCAGTGGCAAGGGCGGGGGCCCCAATCAGCCCCAGAATTTT,CSGKGGGPNQPQNF
many,TRBJ2-7,TRBV6-6,TRBD2,TGTGCCAGCAAGGCCCGACTAGCGGGGCTCTACGAGCAGTACTTC,CASKARLAGLYEQYF
-,TRBJ2-7,TRBV11-2,-,TGTGCCAGCAGCTTAGATCGTGAATACGAGCAGTACTTC,CASSLDREYEQYF
-,TRBJ2-1,TRBV5-6,TRBD2,TGTGCCTGCAGCTTGTGGACTAGTGAGCAGTTCTTC,CACSLWTSEQFF
many,TRBJ2-7,TRBV10-3,-,TGTGCCATCAGGAACGCAATAGGGGAAGGGTCCTACGAGCAGTACTTC,CAIRNAIGEGSYEQYF
many,TRBJ1-1,TRBV20-1,TRBD1,TGCAGTGCTGAGGGACAGGGCCTTCAGATGAACACTGAAGCTTTCTTT,CSAEGQGLQMNTEAFF
many,TRBJ2-2,TRBV6-5,-,TGTGCCAGCAGTTACTCGAGGGCAACAGGGAACACCGGGGAGCTGTTTTTT,CASSYSRATGNTGELFF
many,TRBJ2-3,TRBV5-6,-,TGTGCCAGCAGTCAATCCGGATACACAGATACGCAGTATTTT,CASSQSGYTDTQYF
many,TRBJ2-7,TRBV5-5,-,TGTGCCAGCAGCCTTTCGGGGCAGGCCCTCTACGAGCAGTACTTC,CASSLSGQALYEQYF
many,TRBJ1-3,TRBV29-1,-,TGCAGCGCGTCCACCGGAAGGGGAGACACCATATATTTT,CSASTGRGDTIYF
many,TRBJ2-1,TRBV20-1,-,TGCAGTGCTAAAGCAGTAAGCCCCAATGAGCAGTTCTTC,CSAKAVSPNEQFF
many,TRBJ2-1,TRBV5-1,-,TGCGCCAGCTCCCTTGGGAGAGGAGTCGATGAGCAGTTCTTC,CASSLGRGVDEQFF